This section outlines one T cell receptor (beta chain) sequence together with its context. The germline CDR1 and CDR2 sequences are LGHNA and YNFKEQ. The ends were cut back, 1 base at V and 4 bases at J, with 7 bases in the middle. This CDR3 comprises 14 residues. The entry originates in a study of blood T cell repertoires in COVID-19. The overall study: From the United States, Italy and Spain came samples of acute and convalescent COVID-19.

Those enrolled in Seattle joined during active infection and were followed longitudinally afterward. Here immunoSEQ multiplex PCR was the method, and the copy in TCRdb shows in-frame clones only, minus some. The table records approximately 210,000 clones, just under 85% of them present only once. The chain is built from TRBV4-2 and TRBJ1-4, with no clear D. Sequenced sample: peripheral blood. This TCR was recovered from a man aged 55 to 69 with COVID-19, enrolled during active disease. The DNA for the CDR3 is TGTGCCAGCAGCCAAGGTGACAATAATGAAAAACTGTTTTTT. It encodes CASSQGDNNEKLFF.